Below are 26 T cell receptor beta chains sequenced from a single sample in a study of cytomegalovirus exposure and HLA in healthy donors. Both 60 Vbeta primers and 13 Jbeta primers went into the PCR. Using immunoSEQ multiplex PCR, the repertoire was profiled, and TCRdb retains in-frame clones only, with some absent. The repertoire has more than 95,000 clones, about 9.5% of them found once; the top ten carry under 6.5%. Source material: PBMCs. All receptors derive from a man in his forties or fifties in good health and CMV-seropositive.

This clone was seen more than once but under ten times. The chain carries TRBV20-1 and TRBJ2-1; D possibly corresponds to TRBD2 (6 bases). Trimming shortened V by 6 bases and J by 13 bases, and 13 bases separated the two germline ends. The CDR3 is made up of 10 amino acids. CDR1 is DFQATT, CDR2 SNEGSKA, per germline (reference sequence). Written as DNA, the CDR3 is TGCAGTGCGTGGGGGGAAAACCAGTTCTTC. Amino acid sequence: CSAWGENQFF.

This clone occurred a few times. CDR3 sequence reads: CASSGGREGPPVGEQFF. The CDR3 coding sequence is TGTGCCAGCTCAGGGGGGCGGGAGGGCCCTCCCGTCGGTGAGCAGTTCTTC. This chain uses TRBV11-3 with TRBJ2-1, with 9 nucleotides matching TRBD2. This CDR3 contains 17 residues. Germline assignment: CDR1 SGHNT and CDR2 YENEEA. With 8 bases clipped from V and 9 bases from J, the junction kept 20 bases outside the gene matches.

CDR3 nucleotides: TGCGCCAGCAGCACAGGGTATGCCTTGGAGACCCAGTACTTC. Translated, it gives CASSTGYALETQYF. The chain uses TRBV5-1 and TRBJ2-5; possible D gene TRBD1, 6 bases. The germline V gene has CDR1 SGHRS and CDR2 YFSETQ. Trimming left V 4 bases short and J 5 bases short, with 15 bases between. This CDR3 has 14 residues.

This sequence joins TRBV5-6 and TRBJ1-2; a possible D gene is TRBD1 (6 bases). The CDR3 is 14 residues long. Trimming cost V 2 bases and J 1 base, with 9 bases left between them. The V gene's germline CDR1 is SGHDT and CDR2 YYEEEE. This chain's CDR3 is CASSFARGNYGYTF. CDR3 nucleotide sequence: TGTGCCAGCAGCTTCGCCAGGGGTAACTATGGCTACACCTTC. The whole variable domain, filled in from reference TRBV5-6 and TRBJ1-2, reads DAGVTQSPTHLIKTRGQQVTLRCSPKSGHDTVSWYQQALGQGPQFIFQYYEEEERQRGNFPDRFSGHQFPNYSSELNVNALLLGDSALYLCASSFARGNYGYTFGSGTRLTVV.

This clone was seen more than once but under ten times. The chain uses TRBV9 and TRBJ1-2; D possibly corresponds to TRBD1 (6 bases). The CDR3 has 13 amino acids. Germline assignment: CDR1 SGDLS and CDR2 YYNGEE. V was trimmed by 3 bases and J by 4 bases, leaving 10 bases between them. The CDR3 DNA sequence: TGTGCCAGCAGCGCAGGGGCTGGCTATGGCTACACCTTC. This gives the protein CASSAGAGYGYTF.

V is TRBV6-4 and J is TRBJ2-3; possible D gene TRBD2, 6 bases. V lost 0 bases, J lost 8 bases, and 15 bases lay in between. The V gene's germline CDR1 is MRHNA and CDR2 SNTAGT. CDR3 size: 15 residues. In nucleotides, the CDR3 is TGTGCCAGCAGTGACTCTCTAGCGAGAGGGAGTACGCAGTATTTT. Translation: CASSDSLARGSTQYF.

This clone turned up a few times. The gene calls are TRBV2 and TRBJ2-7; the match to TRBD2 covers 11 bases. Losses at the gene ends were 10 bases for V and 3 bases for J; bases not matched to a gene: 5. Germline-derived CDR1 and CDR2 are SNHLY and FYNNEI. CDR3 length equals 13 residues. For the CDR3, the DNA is TGTGCCATCAGGGGACTAGCGGACTACGAGCAGTACTTC. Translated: CAIRGLADYEQYF.

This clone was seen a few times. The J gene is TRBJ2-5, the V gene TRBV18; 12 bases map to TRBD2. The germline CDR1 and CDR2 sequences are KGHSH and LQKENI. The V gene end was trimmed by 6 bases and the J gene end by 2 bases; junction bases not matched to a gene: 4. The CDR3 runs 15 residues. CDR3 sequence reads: CASSLTSGRQETQYF. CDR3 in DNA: TGTGCCAGCTCGCTAACTAGCGGGAGGCAAGAGACCCAGTACTTC.

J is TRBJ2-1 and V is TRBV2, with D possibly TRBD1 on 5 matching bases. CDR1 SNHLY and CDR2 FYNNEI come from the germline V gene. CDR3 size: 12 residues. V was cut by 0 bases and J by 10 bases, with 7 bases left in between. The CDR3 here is CASSEAPGEQFF. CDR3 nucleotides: TGTGCCAGCAGTGAAGCTCCAGGGGAGCAGTTCTTC.

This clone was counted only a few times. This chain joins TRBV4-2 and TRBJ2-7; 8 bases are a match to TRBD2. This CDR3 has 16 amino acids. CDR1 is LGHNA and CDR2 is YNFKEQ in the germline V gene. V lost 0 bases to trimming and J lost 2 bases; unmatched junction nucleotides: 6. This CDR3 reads CASSQDWTGGPYEQYF. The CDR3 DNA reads TGTGCCAGCAGCCAAGACTGGACGGGAGGGCCCTACGAGCAGTACTTC.

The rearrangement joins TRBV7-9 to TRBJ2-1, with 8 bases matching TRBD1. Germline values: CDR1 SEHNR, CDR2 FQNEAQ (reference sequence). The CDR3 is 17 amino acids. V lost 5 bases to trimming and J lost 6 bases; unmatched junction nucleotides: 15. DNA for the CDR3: TGTGCCAGCAGCCCGTCTAGGTGGTCGGACAGGGCCAATGAGCAGTTCTTC. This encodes CASSPSRWSDRANEQFF.

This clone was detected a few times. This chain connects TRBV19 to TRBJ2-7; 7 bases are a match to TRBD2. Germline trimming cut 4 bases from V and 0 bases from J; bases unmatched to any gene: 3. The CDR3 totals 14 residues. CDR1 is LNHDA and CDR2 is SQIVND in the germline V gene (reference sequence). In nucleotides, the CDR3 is TGTGCCAGTAGTACGGGACTATTCTCCTACGAGCAGTACTTC. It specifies CASSTGLFSYEQYF.

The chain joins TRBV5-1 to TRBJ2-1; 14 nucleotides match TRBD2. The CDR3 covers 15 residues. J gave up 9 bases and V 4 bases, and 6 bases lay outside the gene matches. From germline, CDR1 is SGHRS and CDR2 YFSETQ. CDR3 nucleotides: TGCGCCAGCAGCCACGGACTAGCGGGAGGAGTTGAGCAGTTCTTC. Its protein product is CASSHGLAGGVEQFF.

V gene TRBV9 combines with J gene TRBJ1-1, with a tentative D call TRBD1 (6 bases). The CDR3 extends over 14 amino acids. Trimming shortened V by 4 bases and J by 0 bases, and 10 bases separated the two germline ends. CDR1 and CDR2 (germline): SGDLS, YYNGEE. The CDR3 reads CASSTGTLNTEAFF. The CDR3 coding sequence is TGTGCCAGCAGCACGGGGACACTGAACACTGAAGCTTTCTTT.

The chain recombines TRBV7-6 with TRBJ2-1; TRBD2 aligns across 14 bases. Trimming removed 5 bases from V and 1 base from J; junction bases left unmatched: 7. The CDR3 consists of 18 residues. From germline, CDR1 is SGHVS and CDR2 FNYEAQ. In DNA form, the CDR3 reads TGTGCCAGCAGCCCCGGGACTAGCGGGAGTAGTTCCTACAATGAGCAGTTCTTC. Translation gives CASSPGTSGSSSYNEQFF.

Written as DNA, the CDR3 is TGCGCCAGCACCCAGGACACGAGCTCCTACGAGCAGTACTTC. This gives the protein CASTQDTSSYEQYF. The chain recombines TRBV5-1 with TRBJ2-7; weak D call: TRBD1 (5 bases). Between the trimmed V and J ends, which lost 6 bases and 0 bases, there was a span of 13 bases. CDR3 length: 14 residues. Germline lookup yields CDR1 SGHRS and CDR2 YFSETQ.

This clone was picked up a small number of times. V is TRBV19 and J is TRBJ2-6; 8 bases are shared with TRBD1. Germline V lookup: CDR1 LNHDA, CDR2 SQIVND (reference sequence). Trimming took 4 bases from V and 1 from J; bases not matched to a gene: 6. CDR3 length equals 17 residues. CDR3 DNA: TGTGCCAGTAGTACCGGACAGGGTGGGTCTGGGGCCAACGTCCTGACTTTC. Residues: CASSTGQGGSGANVLTF.

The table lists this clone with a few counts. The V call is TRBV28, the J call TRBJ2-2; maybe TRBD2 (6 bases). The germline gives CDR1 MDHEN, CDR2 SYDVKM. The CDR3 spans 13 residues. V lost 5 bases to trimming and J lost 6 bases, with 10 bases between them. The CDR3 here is CASSPRDSGELFF. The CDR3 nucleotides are TGTGCCAGCAGTCCCCGGGACTCCGGGGAGCTGTTTTTT.

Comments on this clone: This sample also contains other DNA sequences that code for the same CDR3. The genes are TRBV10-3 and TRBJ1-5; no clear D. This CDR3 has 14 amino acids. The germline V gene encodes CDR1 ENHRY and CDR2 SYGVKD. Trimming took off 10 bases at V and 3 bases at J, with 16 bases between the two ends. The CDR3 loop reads CATSPRGANQPQHF. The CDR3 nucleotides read TGTGCCACTAGTCCGCGGGGAGCCAATCAGCCCCAGCATTTT.

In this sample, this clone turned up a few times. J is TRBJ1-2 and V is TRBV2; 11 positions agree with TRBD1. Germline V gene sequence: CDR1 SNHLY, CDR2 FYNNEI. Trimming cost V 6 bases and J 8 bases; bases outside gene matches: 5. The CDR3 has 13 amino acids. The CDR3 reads CASRLGQGVGYTF. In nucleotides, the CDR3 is TGTGCCAGCAGACTGGGACAGGGGGTCGGCTACACCTTC.

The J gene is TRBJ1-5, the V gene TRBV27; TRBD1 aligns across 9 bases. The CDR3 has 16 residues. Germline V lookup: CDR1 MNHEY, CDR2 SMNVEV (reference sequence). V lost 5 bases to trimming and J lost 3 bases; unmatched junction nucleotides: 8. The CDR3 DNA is TGTGCCAGCAGTACCTACCGGGACAGGGCCAATCAGCCCCAGCATTTT. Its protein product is CASSTYRDRANQPQHF.

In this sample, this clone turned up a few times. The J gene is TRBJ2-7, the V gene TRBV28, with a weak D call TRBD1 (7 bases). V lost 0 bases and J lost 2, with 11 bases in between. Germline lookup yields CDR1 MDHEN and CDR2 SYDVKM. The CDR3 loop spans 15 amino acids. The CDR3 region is CASSLWGRGAYEQYF. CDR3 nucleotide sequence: TGTGCCAGCAGTTTATGGGGCAGGGGGGCCTACGAGCAGTACTTC.

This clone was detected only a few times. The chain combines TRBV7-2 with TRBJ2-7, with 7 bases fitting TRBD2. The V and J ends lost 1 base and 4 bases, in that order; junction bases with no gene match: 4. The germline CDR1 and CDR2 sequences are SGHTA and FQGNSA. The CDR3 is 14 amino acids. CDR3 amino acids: CASSLVGGIYEQYF. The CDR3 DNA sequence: TGTGCCAGCAGCTTAGTGGGAGGGATTTACGAGCAGTACTTC.

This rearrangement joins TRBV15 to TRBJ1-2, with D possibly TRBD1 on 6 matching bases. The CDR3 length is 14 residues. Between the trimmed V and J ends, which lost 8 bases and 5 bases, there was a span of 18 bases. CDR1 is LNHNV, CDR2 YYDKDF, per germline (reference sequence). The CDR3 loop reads CATSGHLVRYGYTF. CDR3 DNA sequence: TGTGCCACCTCGGGACACCTCGTGAGGTATGGCTACACCTTC.

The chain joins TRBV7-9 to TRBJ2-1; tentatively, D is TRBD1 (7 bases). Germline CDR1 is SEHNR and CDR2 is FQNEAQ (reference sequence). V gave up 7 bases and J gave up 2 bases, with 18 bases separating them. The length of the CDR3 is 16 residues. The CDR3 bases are TGTGCCAGCAACTTCCGGCGGGACAGTGCCTACAATGAGCAGTTCTTC. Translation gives CASNFRRDSAYNEQFF.

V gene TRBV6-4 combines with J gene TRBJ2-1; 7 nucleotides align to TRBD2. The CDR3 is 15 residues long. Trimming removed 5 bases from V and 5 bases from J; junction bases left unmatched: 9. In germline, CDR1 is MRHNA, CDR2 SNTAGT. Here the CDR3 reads CASSPGASGNNEQFF. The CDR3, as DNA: TGTGCCAGCAGTCCCGGGGCTAGCGGAAACAATGAGCAGTTCTTC.